This T cell receptor (beta chain) is drawn from a study of T cell responses to AZD1222 COVID-19 vaccine. Study-wide points: Variant regions that are unmutated are reportedly the target of nearly half of spike-specific TCRs.

Some second doses came at about 4 weeks and others at about 12 weeks; these were pooled. Clones were read by immunoSEQ multiplex PCR, and TCRdb kept only the in-frame ones, dropping some. The profile shows approximately 50,000 clones, around nine tenths of them singletons. The CDR3 spans 15 residues. The V gene end was trimmed by 2 bases and the J gene end by 5 bases; junction bases not matched to a gene: 9. Germline V gene data show CDR1 as GTSNPN and CDR2 as SVGIG (reference sequence). Worth noting for this clone: The antigen remains undetermined.

V usage is TRBV30 and J usage is TRBJ2-5; 9 bases are a match to TRBD2. The receptor's source is an adult who received the AZD1222 COVID-19 vaccine. Source: peripheral blood, taken 28 days after the second AZD1222 dose. The CDR3 loop is CAWSSGLAGLETQYF. As DNA, the CDR3 is TGTGCCTGGAGTAGTGGCCTAGCGGGGTTGGAGACCCAGTACTTC.